The rows below give T cell receptor beta chains drawn from one sample of a study of blood T cells in healthy people across ages. Each CDR3 protein is one row after TCRdb ran MiXCR on the 5' RACE reads. This sample has about 1,600,000 distinct CDR3 sequences, with around 39% found just once. The sequencing sample was made of blood. These TCRs come from a woman under 30 in good health. Each CDR3 is given with its conserved first and last residue. Fields, in order: clone size, J gene, V gene, D gene, CDR3 protein, CDR3 DNA. A D gene is named only where the DNA matches it firmly. Part of the rows lack a size; the others show once, few, many or a class for expanded clones.

>-|TRBJ2-3|TRBV5-1|TRBD2
CASRGSGGSDTQYF
TGCGCCAGCAGAGGTAGCGGGGGCTCAGATACGCAGTATTTT
>-|TRBJ2-1|TRBV2|TRBD1
CASSDGYRGSYNEQFF
TGTGCCAGCAGTGATGGGTACAGGGGCTCCTACAATGAGCAGTTCTTC
>few|TRBJ2-2|TRBV7-2|-
CASSLVVGTGELFF
TGTGCCAGCAGCTTAGTCGTCGGCACCGGGGAGCTGTTTTTT
>-|TRBJ2-1|TRBV15|-
CATSKAGSYNEQFF
TGTGCCACCAGCAAAGCGGGTTCCTACAATGAGCAGTTCTTC
>-|TRBJ1-6|TRBV12-3/TRBV12-4|-
CASSFTGINSPLHF
TGTGCCAGCAGTTTTACAGGGATTAATTCACCCCTCCACTTT
>few|TRBJ2-1|TRBV7-6|TRBD2
CAPCQLAGAVYNEQFF
TGTGCCCCATGCCAGCTAGCGGGAGCCGTGTACAATGAGCAGTTCTTC
>-|TRBJ1-1|TRBV6-1|-
CASLFWDTEAFF
TGTGCCTCCCTTTTCTGGGACACTGAAGCTTTCTTT
>-|TRBJ2-3|TRBV27|TRBD2
CASARSGGSTSTDTQYF
TGTGCCAGCGCCCGTAGCGGGGGGTCTACTAGCACAGATACGCAGTATTTT
>few|TRBJ1-6|TRBV12-3/TRBV12-4|-
CASRSGEKIVSPLHF
TGTGCCAGCAGGTCTGGGGAGAAGATAGTTTCACCCCTCCACTTT
>few|TRBJ2-1|TRBV4-2|-
CASTPKPDSYNEQFF
TGTGCCAGCACCCCGAAACCGGACTCATACAATGAGCAGTTCTTC
>-|TRBJ2-1|TRBV7-9|-
CASSLGAPTGSEQFF
TGTGCCAGCAGCTTAGGGGCCCCCACAGGGTCTGAGCAGTTCTTC
>-|TRBJ1-5|TRBV30|-
CAWSQTSTNQPQHF
TGTGCCTGGAGCCAGACTTCGACCAATCAGCCCCAGCATTTT
>-|TRBJ1-5|TRBV27|-
CASSLRAYSNQPQHF
TGTGCCAGCAGTTTAAGGGCTTATAGCAATCAGCCCCAGCATTTT
>-|TRBJ1-1|TRBV30|TRBD1
CAWSDVGQSFEAFF
TGTGCCTGGTCTGATGTGGGACAGAGTTTTGAAGCTTTCTTT
>-|TRBJ2-7|TRBV11-2|TRBD2
CASNKGLATEQYF
TGTGCCAGCAACAAGGGACTAGCGACCGAGCAGTACTTC
>few|TRBJ2-7|TRBV6-5|TRBD2
CASSYSGSGRSYEQYF
TGTGCCAGCAGTTACTCGGGTAGCGGGCGCTCCTACGAGCAGTACTTC
>-|TRBJ2-1|TRBV18|-
CASSRGAGPYNEQFF
TGTGCCAGCTCACGAGGGGCAGGGCCCTACAATGAGCAGTTCTTC